Below are 26 T cell receptor beta chains sequenced from a single sample in a study of control samples from healthy donors and cancer patients. The table came from immunoSEQ multiplex PCR; TCRdb's copy has only in-frame clones and leaves some out. The sample consists of approximately 150,000 clones, approximately 94% of them appearing once. What was sequenced was blood. The receptors originated from a woman between 18 and 30 years old in good health.

The CDR3 loop reads CASSEDGYYEQYF. The CDR3 nucleotides are TGTGCCAGCAGTGAGGACGGGTACTACGAGCAGTACTTC. This chain connects TRBV2 to TRBJ2-7; D is ambiguous. V was trimmed by 3 bases and J by 3 bases, leaving 9 bases between them. Germline CDR1 SNHLY, CDR2 FYNNEI. This CDR3 is built from 13 residues.

The chain carries TRBV27 and TRBJ1-2, with 7 bases lining up with TRBD1. The CDR3 loop spans 13 amino acids. CDR1 and CDR2 (germline): MNHEY, SMNVEV (reference sequence). V lost 10 bases, J lost 4 bases, and 9 bases stayed unmatched. The CDR3 loop is CANHPRGRYGYTF. The CDR3 coding sequence is TGTGCCAACCACCCTAGGGGGCGCTATGGCTACACCTTC.

This clone has only a few counts. The rearrangement links TRBV7-9 to TRBJ2-7; the D call may be TRBD1 or TRBD2 (6 bases each). The CDR3 is made up of 13 amino acids. Trimming removed 5 bases at V and 7 bases at J, with 15 bases between. From germline, CDR1 is SEHNR and CDR2 FQNEAQ (reference sequence). As DNA, the CDR3 is TGTGCCAGCAGCCTAAAGGGGGGATGGGAGCAGTACTTC. Protein sequence: CASSLKGGWEQYF.

The rearrangement uses TRBV29-1 and TRBJ2-5, with D perhaps TRBD1 (7 bases). Looked up from germline, CDR1 is SQVTM and CDR2 is ANQGSEA. CDR3 length equals 13 residues. V shed 5 bases and J shed 1 base, with 11 bases lying between them. CDR3 in DNA: TGCAGCGTTCGCCAGGGGGGCCAAGAGACCCAGTACTTC. Its protein product is CSVRQGGQETQYF.

The chain couples TRBV28 to TRBJ1-2, with 9 bases that match TRBD1. This CDR3 is built from 16 residues. Trimming at V came to 1 base and at J to 1 base, leaving 4 bases not matched to a gene. From germline, CDR1 is MDHEN and CDR2 SYDVKM. CDR3 DNA sequence: TGTGCCAGCAGTTTATTCCACAGGGGGCTTAACTATGGCTACACCTTC. It translates to CASSLFHRGLNYGYTF.

The rearrangement joins TRBV2 to TRBJ1-3; the D is unclear. V was clipped by 8 bases and J by 1 base, with 15 bases between them. Germline V lookup: CDR1 SNHLY, CDR2 FYNNEI. CDR3 length: 15 residues. The CDR3 protein is CASGPHSISGNTIYF. The CDR3 DNA sequence: TGTGCCAGCGGGCCCCATTCCATTTCTGGAAACACCATATATTTT.

This chain joins TRBV4-1 and TRBJ1-1; D unclear. V was cut by 4 bases and J by 1 base, with 10 bases left in between. The germline V gene encodes CDR1 MGHRA and CDR2 YSYEKL. The CDR3 is 14 amino acids. The CDR3 protein is CASSRAQTNTEAFF. In DNA form, the CDR3 reads TGCGCCAGCAGCCGAGCCCAAACGAACACTGAAGCTTTCTTT.

The gene calls are TRBV5-6 and TRBJ1-2, with TRBD1 matching over 7 bases. This CDR3 region has 13 residues. Germline assignment: CDR1 SGHDT and CDR2 YYEEEE. J gave up 4 bases and V 4 bases, and 4 bases lay outside the gene matches. CDR3: CASSRDRFYGYTF. The CDR3 DNA reads TGTGCCAGCAGCCGGGACAGATTCTATGGCTACACCTTC.

This rearrangement joins TRBV23-1 to TRBJ1-2; 10 positions match TRBD1. Being an ORF, TRBV23-1 has a function that is uncertain. The junction had 6 bases not matched to a gene; V was cut back by 3 bases and J by 2 bases. The CDR3 runs to 16 residues. DNA for the CDR3: TGCGCCAGCAGTCAGCCCGGGACAGGGGAAAACTATGGCTACACCTTC. Amino acid sequence: CASSQPGTGENYGYTF.

This clone has just a few counts. CDR3 in DNA: TGTGCCAGCAGCTACGTCCCAAACACTGAAGCTTTCTTT. The encoded protein is CASSYVPNTEAFF. The chain carries TRBV5-4 and TRBJ1-1; D gene unclear. V was pared by 3 bases and J by 2 bases, with 8 bases between. The CDR3 is 13 amino acids. Germline lookup yields CDR1 SGHNT and CDR2 YYREEE (reference sequence).

This clone came up a few times. The genes are TRBV5-5 and TRBJ1-1; 8 nucleotides line up with TRBD1. Germline CDR1 and CDR2: SGHKS and YYEKEE (reference sequence). The CDR3 runs 15 residues. V was pared by 4 bases and J by 0 bases, with 5 bases of the junction left unmatched. The CDR3 nucleotides read TGTGCCAGCAGCCTCGAACAGGGGGTGAACACTGAAGCTTTCTTT. This encodes CASSLEQGVNTEAFF.

V is TRBV6-5 and J is TRBJ1-2, with a possible D match to TRBD1 (5 bases). This CDR3 comprises 14 residues. In germline, CDR1 is MNHEY, CDR2 SVGAGI. The V end lost 4 bases, the J end lost 3 bases, and 12 bases lay between the germline ends. In DNA form, the CDR3 reads TGTGCCAGCAGTTCCTCACGGGGGGACTATGGCTACACCTTC. Encoded protein: CASSSSRGDYGYTF.

The chain joins TRBV5-4 to TRBJ2-5, with D possibly called TRBD1 or TRBD2 (6 bases each). The germline gives CDR1 SGHNT, CDR2 YYREEE (reference sequence). V lost 0 bases and J lost 2, with 20 bases in between. The CDR3 is 18 residues long. DNA for the CDR3: TGTGCCAGCAGCTTGGGAGGGGGGTCAGGCCCGACTCAAGAGACCCAGTACTTC. Its translation is CASSLGGGSGPTQETQYF.

The chain recombines TRBV28 with TRBJ1-3; 7 bases are a match to TRBD1. The CDR3 sequence is 16 residues long. CDR1 is MDHEN, CDR2 SYDVKM, per germline. V dropped 1 base and J dropped 3; count of bases not matched to a gene: 6. CDR3: CASSLFDRVGGNTIYF. Here the CDR3 DNA reads TGTGCCAGCAGTTTATTCGACAGGGTTGGTGGAAACACCATATATTTT.

This chain joins TRBV27 and TRBJ2-7, with unresolved D. V lost 4 bases, J lost 0 bases, and 10 bases lay in between. The CDR3 contains 14 residues. Germline CDR1 is MNHEY and CDR2 is SMNVEV (reference sequence). Here the CDR3 reads CASSSDTSSYEQYF. The CDR3 region has the DNA TGTGCCAGCAGTTCCGACACCAGCTCCTACGAGCAGTACTTC.

This rearrangement joins TRBV13 to TRBJ1-2; unclear D gene. Looked up from germline, CDR1 is PRHDT and CDR2 is FYEKMQ (reference sequence). Deletions cut 3 bases from V and 2 bases from J, with 10 bases between. This CDR3 region has 14 residues. The CDR3 sequence is CASSLRGPNYGYTF. The CDR3 DNA sequence: TGTGCCAGCAGCTTGCGGGGTCCCAACTATGGCTACACCTTC. Based on the CDR3 plus reference TRBV13 and TRBJ1-2, the full variable domain is AAGVIQSPRHLIKEKRETATLKCYPIPRHDTVYWYQQGPGQDPQFLISFYEKMQSDKGSIPDRFSAQQFSDYHSELNMSSLELGDSALYFCASSLRGPNYGYTFGSGTRLTVV.

V and J are TRBV7-2 and TRBJ2-7; 8 bases align to TRBD1. This CDR3 region has 14 residues. The ends lost 4 bases at V and 6 bases at J; junction bases unmatched: 8. Germline CDR1 SGHTA, CDR2 FQGNSA. CDR3 residues: CASSSWTGSGEQYF. The CDR3 DNA sequence: TGTGCCAGCAGCTCATGGACAGGGTCGGGCGAGCAGTACTTC.

This sequence joins TRBV10-3 and TRBJ2-7; D call uncertain. The germline V and J ends were trimmed by 3 bases and 3 bases, with 3 bases remaining between them. The CDR3 length is 11 residues. Germline V gene sequence: CDR1 ENHRY, CDR2 SYGVKD. In DNA form, the CDR3 reads TGTGCCATCAGTGATAGCTACGAGCAGTACTTC. Translated: CAISDSYEQYF.

The chain is built from TRBV7-2 and TRBJ1-2, with 9 bases that match TRBD1. Unmatched junction bases numbered 5, after V lost 5 bases and J lost 4 bases. CDR1 is SGHTA, CDR2 FQGNSA, per germline. The CDR3 runs 14 residues. CDR3 bases: TGTGCCAGCAGCCAAGACAGGGGGGGCTATGGCTACACCTTC. It is translated as CASSQDRGGYGYTF.

This chain joins TRBV11-3 and TRBJ1-2, with 7 bases that match TRBD1. Germline trimming cut 2 bases from V and 4 bases from J; bases unmatched to any gene: 4. The CDR3 is 14 amino acids. CDR1 is SGHNT, CDR2 YENEEA, per germline. The chain's CDR3 is CASSLNGQAYGYTF. Written as DNA, the CDR3 is TGTGCCAGCAGCTTAAACGGACAGGCCTATGGCTACACCTTC.

The chain is built from TRBV4-2 and TRBJ2-5; D tentatively reads TRBD1 or TRBD2 (6 bases each). The CDR3 runs 13 residues. Trimming left V 8 bases short and J 5 bases short, with 15 bases between. Germline CDR1 is LGHNA and CDR2 is YNFKEQ. The CDR3 is CASSEGGRETQYF. In nucleotides, the CDR3 is TGTGCCAGCTCGGAGGGGGGCCGGGAGACCCAGTACTTC.

Written as DNA, the CDR3 is TGTGCCAGCAGCTTGGGACCCGGGAGCTCCTACGAGCAGTACTTC. This codes for CASSLGPGSSYEQYF. The chain uses TRBV5-6 and TRBJ2-7; weak D call: TRBD2 (6 bases). CDR1 is SGHDT and CDR2 is YYEEEE in the germline V gene. V shed 0 bases and J shed 0 bases, with 10 bases lying between them. This CDR3 is 15 amino acids long. Supplemented by reference TRBV5-6 and TRBJ2-7, the full variable domain reads DAGVTQSPTHLIKTRGQQVTLRCSPKSGHDTVSWYQQALGQGPQFIFQYYEEEERQRGNFPDRFSGHQFPNYSSELNVNALLLGDSALYLCASSLGPGSSYEQYFGPGTRLTVT.

This chain joins TRBV18 and TRBJ2-2; TRBD1 might be the D (6 bases). V lost 3 bases, J lost 4 bases, and 18 bases lay in between. This CDR3 region has 17 residues. Germline values: CDR1 KGHSH, CDR2 LQKENI. CDR3 nucleotide sequence: TGTGCCAGCTCACCTTCCTTCACAGGGCTGAGCACCGGGGAGCTGTTTTTT. Its translation is CASSPSFTGLSTGELFF.

This chain links TRBV5-4 with TRBJ1-2; tentatively, D is TRBD1 (5 bases). The ends were cut back, 4 bases at V and 0 bases at J, with 16 bases in the middle. Germline loops: CDR1 SGHNT, CDR2 YYREEE (reference sequence). This CDR3 comprises 16 residues. The CDR3 bases are TGTGCCAGCAGCCTGGCGGGGGGTCTAGCTAACTATGGCTACACCTTC. The encoded protein is CASSLAGGLANYGYTF.

CDR3 sequence reads: CASSFPGRPNQPQHF. The DNA for the CDR3 is TGTGCCAGCAGTTTTCCAGGCAGGCCCAATCAGCCCCAGCATTTT. This chain joins TRBV28 and TRBJ1-5, with unresolved D. The germline CDR1 and CDR2 sequences are MDHEN and SYDVKM. V was trimmed by 3 bases and J by 3 bases, leaving 12 bases between them. CDR3 length: 15 amino acids.

The rearrangement joins TRBV7-9 to TRBJ1-1; D is unclear. Germline loops: CDR1 SEHNR, CDR2 FQNEAQ (reference sequence). Trimming removed 5 bases at V and 3 bases at J, with 10 bases between. The CDR3 consists of 13 residues. The CDR3 loop is CASSAKRDTEAFF. In DNA, the CDR3 is TGTGCCAGCAGCGCCAAACGGGACACTGAAGCTTTCTTT.